The next 5 T cell receptor beta chains were all read from a single sample in a study of immune evolution from preneoplasia to lung adenocarcinoma. This table comes from immunoSEQ multiplex PCR, and its TCRdb copy is limited to in-frame clones, with some not included. Found here are some 9,000 clones, roughly three quarters of them singletons; the top ten hold around 12%. Sequencing was done on a sample of FFPE lung adenocarcinoma in situ tissue. The receptors come from a person at least 80 years old with lung adenocarcinoma.

V and J are TRBV11-2 and TRBJ1-2; TRBD1 might be the D (6 bases). The CDR3 sequence is 13 residues long. Deletions cut 5 bases from V and 8 bases from J, with 15 bases between. Germline CDR1 and CDR2: SGHAT and FQNNGV. The DNA of the CDR3 is TGTGCCAGCAGCCCCTGGACAGCCGCCGGCTACACCTTC. This codes for CASSPWTAAGYTF.

This sequence joins TRBV7-2 and TRBJ2-4, with 7 bases identical to TRBD1. CDR1 and CDR2 (germline): SGHTA, FQGNSA. This CDR3 contains 13 residues. Germline trimming cut 7 bases from V and 6 bases from J; bases unmatched to any gene: 6. The chain's CDR3 is CASTEQGRNIQYF. In nucleotides, the CDR3 is TGTGCCAGCACAGAACAGGGGAGAAACATTCAGTACTTC.

This chain connects TRBV29-1 to TRBJ1-2; D not certain. The germline CDR1 and CDR2 sequences are SQVTM and ANQGSEA. The CDR3 spans 14 residues. Between the trimmed V and J ends, which lost 2 bases and 4 bases, there was a span of 14 bases. CDR3 nucleotides: TGCAGCGTTGAACAGGCCCCCAGTGGCTATGGCTACACCTTC. Residues: CSVEQAPSGYGYTF.

This clone is a singleton in its sample. The CDR3 DNA reads TGCGCCAGCAGCTTGGGGGACGGCTTAATCTCTGGAAACACCATATATTTT. It translates to CASSLGDGLISGNTIYF. The chain uses TRBV5-1 and TRBJ1-3, with D perhaps TRBD1 (5 bases). V was shortened by 0 bases and J by 0 bases, with 13 bases between the two germline ends. Germline V gene data show CDR1 as SGHRS and CDR2 as YFSETQ. This CDR3 is 17 amino acids long. Supplemented by reference TRBV5-1 and TRBJ1-3, the full variable domain reads KAGVTQTPRYLIKTRGQQVTLSCSPISGHRSVSWYQQTPGQGLQFLFEYFSETQRNKGNFPGRFSGRQFSNSRSEMNVSTLELGDSALYLCASSLGDGLISGNTIYFGEGSWLTVV.

This clone was seen a few times. V gene TRBV5-1 combines with J gene TRBJ2-7, with D tentatively TRBD1 (6 bases). V was clipped by 0 bases and J by 4 bases, with 11 bases between them. The germline gives CDR1 SGHRS, CDR2 YFSETQ. CDR3 size: 14 residues. CDR3 loop: CASSLDRERYEQYF. In DNA form, the CDR3 reads TGCGCCAGCAGCTTGGACAGGGAAAGATACGAGCAGTACTTC.